The rows below give T cell receptor beta chains drawn from one sample of a study of post-analysis software for immune sequencing data. TCRdb ran MiXCR on the PCR reads and lists one entry per CDR3 protein. The sample includes about 820,000 distinct CDR3 sequences, around 53% seen only once; the top ten take 4.6%. Sequenced input: blood. Receptors were obtained from a girl aged 10 to 17 with multiple sclerosis. Each CDR3 is given with its conserved first and last residue. The order of the fields is V gene, J gene, D gene, clone size, CDR3 protein, CDR3 DNA. The D gene is left open where the match is weak. Not all rows give a size; the values are once, few, many and, for expanded clones, a class.

TRBV7-6	TRBJ1-2	.	.	CASSKRAGSYGYTF	TGTGCCAGCAGCAAAAGGGCGGGGAGCTATGGCTACACCTTC
TRBV5-5	TRBJ2-7	TRBD1	few	CASSPRGDRRAYEQYF	TGTGCCAGCAGCCCTCGCGGGGACAGGAGAGCCTACGAGCAGTACTTC
TRBV5-1	TRBJ2-7	.	.	CASSLEADSTSYEQYF	TGCGCCAGCAGCTTGGAGGCGGACTCGACCTCCTACGAGCAGTACTTC
TRBV5-1	TRBJ2-4	.	few	CASSLEGPLKYF	TGCGCCAGCAGCTTGGAGGGGCCCCTGAAGTACTTC
TRBV12-3/TRBV12-4	TRBJ2-7	TRBD1	few	CASSTGTGVSYEQYF	TGTGCCAGCAGCACGGGGACAGGAGTCTCCTACGAGCAGTACTTC
TRBV20-1	TRBJ2-7	.	.	CSARDLVSYEQYF	TGCAGTGCTAGAGATCTCGTATCCTACGAGCAGTACTTC
TRBV7-9	TRBJ1-4	.	.	CASSLKGAPNEKLFF	TGTGCCAGCAGCTTAAAAGGAGCACCTAATGAAAAACTGTTTTTT
TRBV29-1	TRBJ2-5	.	.	CSVDQGVGETQYF	TGCAGCGTTGACCAGGGAGTAGGTGAGACCCAGTACTTC
TRBV20-1	TRBJ2-3	.	.	CSAQGGTQYF	TGCAGTGCCCAGGGTGGGACGCAGTATTTT
TRBV10-3	TRBJ2-6	.	few	CAILTGMETSGANVLTF	TGTGCCATACTTACAGGAATGGAGACCTCTGGGGCCAACGTCCTGACTTTC
TRBV10-3	TRBJ2-5	TRBD2	.	CATSGRVGEIQYF	TGTGCCACTAGCGGGAGGGTGGGAGAGATCCAGTACTTC
TRBV7-9	TRBJ2-5	.	once	CASSLPPQGEQYF	TGTGCCAGCAGCTTGCCGCCACAGGGTGAGCAGTACTTC
TRBV6-6	TRBJ1-5	TRBD1	.	CASSFTTGGRRPQHF	TGTGCCAGCAGTTTCACCACAGGGGGCCGTCGGCCCCAGCATTTT
TRBV30	TRBJ2-1	.	few	CAWRALAPGKDEQFF	TGTGCCTGGAGAGCCCTAGCCCCCGGTAAGGATGAGCAGTTCTTC
TRBV7-2	TRBJ2-3	.	.	CASRRLARPTDTQYF	TGTGCCAGCCGGCGGCTAGCGCGCCCCACAGATACGCAGTATTTT
TRBV5-1	TRBJ2-7	.	many	CASSLEAGISYEQYF	TGCGCCAGCAGCTTGGAGGCAGGGATATCCTACGAGCAGTACTTC
TRBV12-3/TRBV12-4	TRBJ2-7	.	few	CASSTNYEQYF	TGTGCCAGCTCAACGAACTACGAGCAGTACTTC
TRBV10-3	TRBJ2-5	.	.	CAIRETSLETQYF	TGTGCCATCAGAGAGACTAGTCTGGAGACCCAGTACTTC
TRBV10-3	TRBJ1-3	.	.	CAIRDLMGQGKDGNTIYF	TGTGCCATCAGGGACCTAATGGGCCAGGGGAAAGATGGAAACACCATATATTTT
TRBV5-1	TRBJ2-2	.	.	CASSLGSTANTGELFF	TGCGCCAGCAGCTTGGGATCGACAGCGAACACCGGGGAGCTGTTTTTT
TRBV5-1	TRBJ1-5	.	.	CASSLGFQSNQPQHF	TGCGCCAGCAGCTTGGGTTTTCAAAGCAATCAGCCCCAGCATTTT
TRBV20-1	TRBJ2-3	.	.	CSARDSGQGPDTQYF	TGCAGTGCTAGAGATTCCGGTCAGGGTCCAGATACGCAGTATTTT
TRBV12-3/TRBV12-4	TRBJ1-2	TRBD1	few	CASSSWDRGASGYTF	TGTGCCAGCAGTTCTTGGGACAGGGGGGCTTCGGGCTACACCTTC
TRBV7-2	TRBJ2-3	TRBD2	few	CASSSQAGASTDTQYF	TGTGCCAGCAGCTCGCAAGCGGGAGCTAGCACAGATACGCAGTATTTT
TRBV20-1	TRBJ2-7	.	.	CSAAGPGDEQYF	TGCAGTGCTGCGGGACCCGGGGACGAGCAGTACTTC
TRBV5-1	TRBJ1-2	.	few	CASSPSGEKYGYTF	TGCGCCAGCAGCCCGTCAGGGGAAAAATATGGCTACACCTTC